This TCR beta chain was retrieved from a study of cytomegalovirus exposure and HLA in healthy donors. This clone was counted a single time. PCR amplification relied on 60 Vbeta primers (plus 13 Jbeta primers). Only in-frame clones appear in the TCRdb table, and some are missing; sequencing was by immunoSEQ multiplex PCR. This table holds more than 90,000 clones, about 80% found once. Sequencing was carried out using PBMCs. The source of this sequence is a man between 40 and 49 years old in good health and CMV-seronegative.

In DNA form, the CDR3 reads TGCGCCAGCAGCTTGTTAGCGGGGGCCGAGCAGTACTTC. As protein: CASSLLAGAEQYF. V usage is TRBV5-1 and J usage is TRBJ2-7; 9 bases map to TRBD2. CDR1 is SGHRS, CDR2 YFSETQ, per germline. This CDR3 has 13 residues. V was clipped by 1 base and J by 6 bases; unmatched bases: 2.